This T cell receptor gamma chain was found in a study of gamma-delta T cells after stem cell transplantation. TCRdb called clones anew from the RT-PCR reads with CATT. This table has several thousand gamma-chain clones, about a fifth appearing once. This clone was counted a few times. The CDR3 consists of 14 residues. CDR1 and CDR2 from the germline V gene are VTNTFY and YDVSTARD (reference sequence). V lost 2 bases, J lost 3 bases, and 3 bases stayed unmatched. The chain uses TRGV3 and TRGJP2. The clonotype was recovered from a human donor. It is not recorded whose cells these are; they may come from a transplant donor. The sequenced sample was gamma-delta T cells. The CDR3 protein is CATWDICSDWIKTF. DNA for the CDR3: TGTGCCACCTGGGACATATGTAGTGATTGGATCAAGACGTTT.